Described below is a single T cell receptor beta chain sequence and its context. Its antigen is unidentified. The sample belongs to a study of cytomegalovirus exposure and HLA in healthy donors. The wider study: The same platform as the approximately 670 first-cohort repertoires was used for the 100 to 150 validation repertoires, a later analysis reported.

The CDR3 sequence is 15 residues long. Trimming cost V 6 bases and J 6 bases; bases outside gene matches: 9. The germline CDR1 and CDR2 sequences are MNHNY and SVGAGI (reference sequence). Findings of the study overall: The authors enumerated over 150 TCR beta chains as linked to cytomegalovirus. The classifier was said to identify cytomegalovirus status with high specificity and sensitivity. CMV antigen specificity was confirmed in vitro for a few CMV-associated chains.

The repertoire was sequenced with immunoSEQ multiplex PCR; TCRdb's copy has only in-frame clones and lacks some. The data show roughly 90,000 clones, over 85% seen once. This TCR was recovered from a woman younger than 45 in good health and CMV-seropositive. The sample taken for sequencing was PBMCs. V usage is TRBV6-6 and J usage is TRBJ2-1; the match to TRBD2 covers 9 bases. The chain's CDR3 is CASRFSGSEVNEQFF. In nucleotides, the CDR3 is TGTGCCAGCAGGTTTAGCGGGAGCGAGGTCAATGAGCAGTTCTTC.